This record looks at one T cell receptor (beta chain) sequence and its context. The sample comes from a study of T cells in tuberculosis. Only in-frame clones appear in the TCRdb table, and some are missing; sequencing was by immunoSEQ multiplex PCR. The repertoire holds tens of thousands of clones, approximately 90% seen once, with 6% to 8% in the top ten. The V gene end was trimmed by 3 bases and the J gene end by 3 bases; junction bases not matched to a gene: 5. Germline assignment: CDR1 SNHLY and CDR2 FYNNEI. There are 16 residues in the CDR3. The sample was PBMCs. The TCR comes from a donor aged 5 to 30 with latent tuberculosis or without tuberculosis infection. Some clones in this sample may be carry-over from other donors' samples. The J gene is TRBJ2-1, the V gene TRBV2, with TRBD2 identical over 10 bases. The DNA for the CDR3 is TGTGCCAGCAGTGAGGGAAGCGGGGGGGACTACAATGAGCAGTTCTTC. As protein: CASSEGSGGDYNEQFF.